These T cell receptor beta chains were read from a single sample in a study of blood T cell repertoires in COVID-19. Generated by immunoSEQ multiplex PCR, the TCRdb table keeps only in-frame clones and is missing some. The profile shows roughly 300,000 clones, 85% of them singletons. The sequencing input was PBMCs or T cells enriched from blood (not recorded which). The receptors were sampled from a woman in her fifties or sixties who had recovered from COVID-19. CDR3s include the opening cysteine and the closing phenylalanine or tryptophan. Each record gives: V gene, CDR3 length, clone size, J gene, D gene, CDR3 protein, CDR3 DNA. D genes are given only for firm matches. Only part of the rows carry a size: once, few, many, or a class if the clone is expanded.

TRBV27	17	-	TRBJ2-5	-	CASSLSPAGDTQETQYF	TGTGCCAGCAGTTTATCCCCGGCAGGGGACACCCAAGAGACCCAGTACTTC
TRBV5-4	15	-	TRBJ2-3	-	CASSLRDWYTDTQYF	TGTGCCAGCAGCCTAAGGGACTGGTACACAGATACGCAGTATTTT
TRBV2	19	-	TRBJ1-3	TRBD1	CASRAGQGQRGESGNTIYF	TGTGCCAGCAGAGCCGGACAGGGACAACGCGGAGAGTCTGGAAACACCATATATTTT
TRBV7-2	15	-	TRBJ1-2	TRBD1	CASSVGQGVFYGYTF	TGTGCCAGCAGCGTGGGACAGGGGGTATTCTATGGCTACACCTTC
TRBV27	14	-	TRBJ1-6	TRBD1	CASSPGTEFSPLHF	TGTGCCAGCAGTCCCGGGACAGAATTTTCACCCCTCCACTTT
TRBV5-1	15	few	TRBJ2-5	-	CASSLANSYRETQYF	TGCGCCAGCAGCTTGGCCAATAGCTACAGGGAGACCCAGTACTTC
TRBV7-8	15	-	TRBJ2-3	-	CASREAVGAADTQYF	TGTGCCAGCAGAGAGGCAGTTGGGGCGGCGGATACGCAGTATTTT
TRBV7-2	16	-	TRBJ2-2	-	CASSIRAGTNTGELFF	TGTGCCAGCAGCATCCGGGCAGGGACGAACACCGGGGAGCTGTTTTTT
TRBV11-2	15	-	TRBJ1-2	-	CASSPSWDSHYGYTF	TGTGCCAGCAGCCCTAGTTGGGACTCACACTATGGCTACACCTTC
TRBV5-1	12	-	TRBJ2-1	-	CASSPTGDEQFF	TGCGCCAGCAGTCCGACAGGTGATGAGCAGTTCTTC
TRBV11-3	15	few	TRBJ2-1	TRBD1	CASSPPRGSYNEQFF	TGTGCCAGCAGCCCACCCAGGGGGTCCTACAATGAGCAGTTCTTC
TRBV30	13	-	TRBJ1-2	-	CAWSLQGLYGYTF	TGTGCCTGGAGTCTACAGGGCCTCTATGGCTACACCTTC
TRBV11-2	19	-	TRBJ2-2	TRBD1	CASSLGPPGQGVSTGELFF	TGTGCCAGCAGCTTAGGACCCCCGGGACAGGGGGTTAGCACCGGGGAGCTGTTTTTT
TRBV9	15	-	TRBJ1-6	-	CASSVEGRGGSPLHF	TGTGCCAGCAGCGTAGAGGGAAGGGGTGGGTCACCCCTCCACTTT
TRBV18	14	few	TRBJ1-4	TRBD1	CASSTRDRGARLFF	TGTGCCAGCTCAACGCGGGACAGGGGCGCAAGACTGTTTTTT
TRBV28	15	-	TRBJ1-1	-	CASSPPTGVDTEAFF	TGTGCCAGCAGTCCCCCAACCGGGGTAGACACTGAAGCTTTCTTT
TRBV11-2	13	-	TRBJ2-7	-	CASSLAGVVEQYF	TGTGCCAGCAGCTTAGCGGGGGTAGTCGAGCAGTACTTC
TRBV5-1	11	-	TRBJ1-2	-	CASSLGGGYTF	TGCGCCAGCAGCTTGGGCGGGGGCTACACCTTC
TRBV3-1/TRBV3-2	14	few	TRBJ1-1	TRBD1	CASSPQGVKTEAFF	TGTGCCAGCAGCCCCCAGGGGGTGAAAACTGAAGCTTTCTTT
TRBV3-1/TRBV3-2	15	-	TRBJ2-1	TRBD2	CASSQEGGRAYEQFF	TGTGCCAGCAGCCAAGAAGGCGGGAGGGCCTATGAGCAGTTCTTC
TRBV3-1/TRBV3-2	17	-	TRBJ1-2	TRBD1	CASSRGTGPSTNYGYTF	TGTGCCAGCAGCCGGGGGACAGGTCCCTCAACTAACTATGGCTACACCTTC
TRBV12-3/TRBV12-4	13	once	TRBJ1-1	-	CASSRRRNTEAFF	TGTGCCAGCAGTCGCAGGCGAAACACTGAAGCTTTCTTT